Listed here is a single T cell receptor beta chain. Deletions cut 1 base from V and 4 bases from J, with 9 bases between. In germline, CDR1 is SGHTA, CDR2 FQGNSA. CDR3 length: 14 residues. The source of the sample is a study of T-cell reconstitution after alpha-beta-depleted transplantation in children. As it was prepared, the TCRbeta library received unique molecular identifiers. TCRdb used MiXCR to reprocess the PCR reads, holding one entry per CDR3 protein. The table has approximately 590,000 distinct CDR3 sequences, 8% to 11% seen once. Sequences were derived from PBMCs from the stem cell graft donor, sampled from the stem cell graft. The receptor was isolated from a human donor who donated a stem cell graft to a child with acute myeloid leukemia. The V gene is TRBV7-2, the J gene TRBJ2-3, with D perhaps matching TRBD2 (5 bases). CDR3 nucleotides: TGTGCCAGCAGCTTAGGGACTGGCGCAGATACGCAGTATTTT. Translated: CASSLGTGADTQYF.